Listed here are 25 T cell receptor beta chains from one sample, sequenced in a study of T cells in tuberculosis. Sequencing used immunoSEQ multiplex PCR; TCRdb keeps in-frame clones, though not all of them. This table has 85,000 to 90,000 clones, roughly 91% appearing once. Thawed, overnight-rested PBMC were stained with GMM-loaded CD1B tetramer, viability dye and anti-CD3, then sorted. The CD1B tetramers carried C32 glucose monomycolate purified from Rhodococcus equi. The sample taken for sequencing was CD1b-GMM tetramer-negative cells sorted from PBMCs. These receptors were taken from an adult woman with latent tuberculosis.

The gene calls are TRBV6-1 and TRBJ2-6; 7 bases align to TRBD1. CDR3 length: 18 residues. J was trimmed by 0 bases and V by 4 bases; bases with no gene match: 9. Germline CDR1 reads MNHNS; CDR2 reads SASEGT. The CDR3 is CASSARDSPYSGANVLTF. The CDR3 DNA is TGTGCCAGCAGTGCCCGGGACAGCCCATACTCTGGGGCCAACGTCCTGACTTTC.

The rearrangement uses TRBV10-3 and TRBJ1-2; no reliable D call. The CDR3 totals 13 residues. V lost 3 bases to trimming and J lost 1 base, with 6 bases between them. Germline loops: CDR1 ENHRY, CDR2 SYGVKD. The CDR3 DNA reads TGTGCCATCAGTGATCTGAGTAACTATGGCTACACCTTC. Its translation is CAISDLSNYGYTF.

CDR3 sequence: CASSTDRSYGYTF. Written as DNA, the CDR3 is TGTGCCAGCAGTACGGACAGGTCTTATGGCTACACCTTC. The chain employs TRBV2 and TRBJ1-2, with TRBD1 matching 7 bases. CDR3 length equals 13 residues. The ends lost 5 bases at V and 5 bases at J; junction bases unmatched: 5. Per germline, CDR1 SNHLY and CDR2 FYNNEI.

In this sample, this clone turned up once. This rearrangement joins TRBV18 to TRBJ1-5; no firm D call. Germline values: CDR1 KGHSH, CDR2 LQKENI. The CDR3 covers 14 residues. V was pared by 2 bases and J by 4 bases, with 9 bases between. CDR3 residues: CASSPEPLNQPQHF. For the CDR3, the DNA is TGTGCCAGCTCACCAGAACCGCTAAATCAGCCCCAGCATTTT.

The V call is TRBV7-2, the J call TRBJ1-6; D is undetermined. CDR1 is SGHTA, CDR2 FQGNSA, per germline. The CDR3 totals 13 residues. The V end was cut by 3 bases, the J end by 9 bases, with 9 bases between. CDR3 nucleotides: TGTGCCAGCAGCTTCGACTGGAGTTCACCCCTCCACTTT. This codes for CASSFDWSSPLHF.

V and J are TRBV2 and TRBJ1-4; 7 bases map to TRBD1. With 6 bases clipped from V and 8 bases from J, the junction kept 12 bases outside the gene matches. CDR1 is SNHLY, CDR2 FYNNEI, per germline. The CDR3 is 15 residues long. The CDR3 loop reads CASSLLGTEREKLFF. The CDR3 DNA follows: TGTGCCAGCAGCCTCCTCGGGACAGAAAGAGAAAAACTGTTTTTT.

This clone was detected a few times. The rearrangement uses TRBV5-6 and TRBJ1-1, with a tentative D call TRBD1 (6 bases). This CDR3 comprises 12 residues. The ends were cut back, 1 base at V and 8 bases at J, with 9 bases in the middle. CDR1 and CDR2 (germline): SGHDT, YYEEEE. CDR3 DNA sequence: TGTGCCAGCAGCTTGTCAGGGGCCGAAGCTTTCTTT. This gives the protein CASSLSGAEAFF. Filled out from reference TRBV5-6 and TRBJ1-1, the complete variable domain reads DAGVTQSPTHLIKTRGQQVTLRCSPKSGHDTVSWYQQALGQGPQFIFQYYEEEERQRGNFPDRFSGHQFPNYSSELNVNALLLGDSALYLCASSLSGAEAFFGQGTRLTVV.

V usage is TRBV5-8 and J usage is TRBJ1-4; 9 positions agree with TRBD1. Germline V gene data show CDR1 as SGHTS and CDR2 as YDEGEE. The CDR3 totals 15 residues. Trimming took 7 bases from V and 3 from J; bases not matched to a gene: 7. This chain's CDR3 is CASGNRGPANEKLFF. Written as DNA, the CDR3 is TGTGCCAGCGGGAACAGGGGGCCGGCTAATGAAAAACTGTTTTTT.

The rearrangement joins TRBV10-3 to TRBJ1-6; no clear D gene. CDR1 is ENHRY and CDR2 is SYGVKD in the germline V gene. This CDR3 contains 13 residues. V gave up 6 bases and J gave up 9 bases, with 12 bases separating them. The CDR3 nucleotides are TGTGCCATCAGGGCGGAGGTTGGTTCACCCCTCCACTTT. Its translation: CAIRAEVGSPLHF.

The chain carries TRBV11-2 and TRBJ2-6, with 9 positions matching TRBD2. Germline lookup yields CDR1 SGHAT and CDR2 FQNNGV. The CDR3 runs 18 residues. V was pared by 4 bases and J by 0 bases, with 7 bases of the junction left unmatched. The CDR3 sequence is CASSSPLAGSSGANVLTF. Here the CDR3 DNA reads TGTGCCAGCAGCTCTCCACTAGCGGGTTCCTCTGGGGCCAACGTCCTGACTTTC.

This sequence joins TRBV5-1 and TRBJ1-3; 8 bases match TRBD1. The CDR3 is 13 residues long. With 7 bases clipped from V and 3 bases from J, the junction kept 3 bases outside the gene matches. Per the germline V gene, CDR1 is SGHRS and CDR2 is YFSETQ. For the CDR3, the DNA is TGCGCCAGCTCCGGACAGGGTGGAAACACCATATATTTT. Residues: CASSGQGGNTIYF.

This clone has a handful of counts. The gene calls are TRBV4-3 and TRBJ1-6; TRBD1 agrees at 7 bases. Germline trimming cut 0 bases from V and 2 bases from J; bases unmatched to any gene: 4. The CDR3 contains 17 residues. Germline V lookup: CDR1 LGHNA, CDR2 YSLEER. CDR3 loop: CASSQDSGGAYNSPLHF. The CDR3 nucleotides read TGCGCCAGCAGCCAAGATTCAGGGGGAGCCTATAATTCACCCCTCCACTTT.

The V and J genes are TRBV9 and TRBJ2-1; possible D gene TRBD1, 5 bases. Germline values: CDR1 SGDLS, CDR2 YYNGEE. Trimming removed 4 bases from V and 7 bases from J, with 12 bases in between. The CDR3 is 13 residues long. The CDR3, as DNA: TGTGCCAGCAGCTCCGACCAGGGTAATGAGCAGTTCTTC. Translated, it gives CASSSDQGNEQFF.

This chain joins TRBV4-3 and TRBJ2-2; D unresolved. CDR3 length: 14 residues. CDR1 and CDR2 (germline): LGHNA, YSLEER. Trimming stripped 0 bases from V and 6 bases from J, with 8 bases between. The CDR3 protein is CASSQELVAGELFF. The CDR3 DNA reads TGCGCCAGCAGCCAAGAACTGGTTGCCGGGGAGCTGTTTTTT.

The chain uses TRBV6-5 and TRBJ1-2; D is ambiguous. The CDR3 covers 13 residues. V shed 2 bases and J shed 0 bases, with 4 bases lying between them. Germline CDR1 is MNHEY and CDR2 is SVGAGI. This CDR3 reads CASSYVSNYGYTF. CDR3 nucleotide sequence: TGTGCCAGCAGTTACGTATCTAACTATGGCTACACCTTC.

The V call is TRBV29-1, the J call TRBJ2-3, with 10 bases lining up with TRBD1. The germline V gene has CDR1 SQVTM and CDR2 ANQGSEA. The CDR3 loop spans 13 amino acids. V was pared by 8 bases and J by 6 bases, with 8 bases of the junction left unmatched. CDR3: CSIRQGAADTQYF. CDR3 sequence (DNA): TGCAGCATTCGACAGGGGGCCGCGGATACGCAGTATTTT.

The CDR3 DNA reads TGTGCCATCAGCACAGGGGTAAGCTCCTACGAGCAGTACGTC. It is translated as CAISTGVSSYEQYV. The rearrangement links TRBV10-3 to TRBJ2-7, with 7 nucleotides matching TRBD1. The junction had 5 bases not matched to a gene; V was cut back by 6 bases and J by 0 bases. Germline-derived CDR1 and CDR2 are ENHRY and SYGVKD. The CDR3 length is 14 residues.

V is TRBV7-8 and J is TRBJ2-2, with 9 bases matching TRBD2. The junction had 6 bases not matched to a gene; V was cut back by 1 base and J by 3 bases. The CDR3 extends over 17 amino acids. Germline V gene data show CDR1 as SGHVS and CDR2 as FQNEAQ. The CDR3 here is CASSLGVRGGYTGELFF. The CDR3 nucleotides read TGTGCCAGCAGCTTAGGTGTGCGGGGGGGATACACCGGGGAGCTGTTTTTT.

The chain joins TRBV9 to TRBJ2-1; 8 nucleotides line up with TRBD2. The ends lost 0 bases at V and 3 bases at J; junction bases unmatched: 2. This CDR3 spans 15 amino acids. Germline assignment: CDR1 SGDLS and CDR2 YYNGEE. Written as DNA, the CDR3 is TGTGCCAGCAGCGTAGGGCTAGCGGGCTACAATGAGCAGTTCTTC. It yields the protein CASSVGLAGYNEQFF.

The CDR3 spells CASSSGLAGTGELFF. Here the CDR3 DNA reads TGCGCCAGCAGCTCCGGACTAGCAGGCACCGGGGAGCTGTTTTTT. J is TRBJ2-2 and V is TRBV5-1; TRBD2 aligns across 8 bases. In germline, CDR1 is SGHRS, CDR2 YFSETQ. The CDR3 consists of 15 residues. The V segment lost 3 bases and the J segment 4 bases; nucleotides outside the gene matches: 5.

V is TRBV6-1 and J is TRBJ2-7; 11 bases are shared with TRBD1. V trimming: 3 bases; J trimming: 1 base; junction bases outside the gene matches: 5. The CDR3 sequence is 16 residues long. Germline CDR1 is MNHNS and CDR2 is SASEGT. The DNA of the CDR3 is TGTGCCAGCAGTGATCAGTGGGACAGGGGGTCCTACGAGCAGTACTTC. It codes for CASSDQWDRGSYEQYF.

The CDR3 bases are TGTGCCAGTAGTATACGAGGACAGGCTGAACTGAGGCCCCAGCATTTT. Protein sequence: CASSIRGQAELRPQHF. V and J are TRBV19 and TRBJ1-5; TRBD1 matches 7 bases. V dropped 2 bases and J dropped 9; count of bases not matched to a gene: 13. Looked up from germline, CDR1 is LNHDA and CDR2 is SQIVND (reference sequence). This CDR3 is 16 amino acids long. The full variable domain, with the rest looked up from reference TRBV19 and TRBJ1-5, is DGGITQSPKYLFRKEGQNVTLSCEQNLNHDAMYWYRQDPGQGLRLIYYSQIVNDFQKGDIAEGYSVSREKKESFPLTVTSAQKNPTAFYLCASSIRGQAELRPQHFGDGTRLSIL.

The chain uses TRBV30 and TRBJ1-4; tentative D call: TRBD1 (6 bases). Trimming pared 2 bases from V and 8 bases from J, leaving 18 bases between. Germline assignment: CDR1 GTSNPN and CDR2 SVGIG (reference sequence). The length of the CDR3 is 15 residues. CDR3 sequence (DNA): TGTGCCTGGAGTCCAAACAGGGCGAGGGTCGAAAAACTGTTTTTT. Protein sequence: CAWSPNRARVEKLFF. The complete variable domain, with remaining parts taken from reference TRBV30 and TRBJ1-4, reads SQTIHQWPATLVQPVGSPLSLECTVEGTSNPNLYWYRQAAGRGLQLLFYSVGIGQISSEVPQNLSASRPQDRQFILSSKKLLLSDSGFYLCAWSPNRARVEKLFFGSGTQLSVL.

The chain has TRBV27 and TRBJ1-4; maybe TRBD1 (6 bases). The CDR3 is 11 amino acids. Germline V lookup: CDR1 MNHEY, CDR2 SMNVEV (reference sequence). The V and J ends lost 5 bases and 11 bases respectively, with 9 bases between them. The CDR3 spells CASSTGSKLFF. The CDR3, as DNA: TGTGCCAGCAGTACAGGGTCGAAACTGTTTTTT.

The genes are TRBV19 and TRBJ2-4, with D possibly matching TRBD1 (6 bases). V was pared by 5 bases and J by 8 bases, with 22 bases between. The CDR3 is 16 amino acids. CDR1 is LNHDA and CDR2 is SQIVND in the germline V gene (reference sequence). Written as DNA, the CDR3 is TGTGCCAGTAGTCTACTCAAGGGGGTCCCCAGAGACATTCAGTACTTC. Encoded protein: CASSLLKGVPRDIQYF. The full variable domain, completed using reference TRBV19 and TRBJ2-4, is DGGITQSPKYLFRKEGQNVTLSCEQNLNHDAMYWYRQDPGQGLRLIYYSQIVNDFQKGDIAEGYSVSREKKESFPLTVTSAQKNPTAFYLCASSLLKGVPRDIQYFGAGTRLSVL.